The 30 T cell receptor beta chains listed next were all sequenced from one sample in a study of blood T cell repertoires in COVID-19. The assay was immunoSEQ multiplex PCR, and TCRdb's table has in-frame clones only and misses some. The sample shows approximately 390,000 clones, more than 70% of them seen only once. Sequenced sample: peripheral blood. The receptors were sampled from a woman aged 60 to 75 with COVID-19, enrolled during active disease.

This chain connects TRBV2 to TRBJ1-2, with unresolved D. The CDR3 extends over 17 amino acids. Germline CDR1 and CDR2: SNHLY and FYNNEI. Trimming stripped 3 bases from V and 0 bases from J, with 17 bases between. The CDR3 DNA is TGTGCCAGCAGTGACGGGTATGACCTTCCTGCTAACTATGGCTACACCTTC. Protein: CASSDGYDLPANYGYTF.

The V gene is TRBV29-1, the J gene TRBJ1-1; D not resolved. V was shortened by 4 bases and J by 7 bases, with 16 bases between the two germline ends. Germline V gene data show CDR1 as SQVTM and CDR2 as ANQGSEA. The CDR3 has 13 amino acids. As DNA, the CDR3 is TGCAGCGTTGGATGGAGGGAGGGTGTTGAAGCTTTCTTT. It specifies CSVGWREGVEAFF.

The rearrangement joins TRBV7-2 to TRBJ1-1, with D unclear. Germline loops: CDR1 SGHTA, CDR2 FQGNSA. V dropped 1 base and J dropped 7 bases, with 25 bases sitting between them. CDR3 size: 18 residues. The CDR3 sequence is CASSLGGFYHRNAREAFF. CDR3 in DNA: TGTGCCAGCAGCTTAGGAGGCTTCTATCACCGCAACGCCCGTGAAGCTTTCTTT.

The chain has TRBV9 and TRBJ1-3; the D is unclear. V lost 4 bases and J 0 bases, leaving 11 bases between the germline ends. From germline, CDR1 is SGDLS and CDR2 YYNGEE. The CDR3 length is 15 residues. CDR3 residues: CASSRDTRSGNTIYF. CDR3 sequence (DNA): TGTGCCAGCAGCCGAGACACTCGCTCTGGAAACACCATATATTTT.

This chain connects TRBV5-4 to TRBJ1-1, with 7 bases that match TRBD1. CDR3 size: 13 residues. Losses at the gene ends were 2 bases for V and 3 bases for J; bases not matched to a gene: 1. Per germline, CDR1 SGHNT and CDR2 YYREEE (reference sequence). The CDR3, as DNA: TGTGCCAGCAGCTTAGGGGGCGACACTGAAGCTTTCTTT. Translating gives CASSLGGDTEAFF.

V usage is TRBV6-5 and J usage is TRBJ1-2; D may be TRBD1 (6 bases). The germline V gene has CDR1 MNHEY and CDR2 SVGAGI. V dropped 6 bases and J dropped 7 bases, with 18 bases sitting between them. The CDR3 runs to 14 residues. The CDR3 spells CASSRGRTEGGYTF. The DNA of the CDR3 is TGTGCCAGCAGCAGGGGACGGACCGAGGGTGGCTACACCTTC.

The rearrangement uses TRBV7-2 and TRBJ2-1; no clear D gene. Germline assignment: CDR1 SGHTA and CDR2 FQGNSA. CDR3 length equals 11 residues. V lost 5 bases, J lost 7 bases, and 6 bases lay in between. CDR3 DNA: TGTGCCAGCAGCGAGTATAATGAGCAGTTCTTC. Amino acids: CASSEYNEQFF.

This chain links TRBV2 with TRBJ2-5; 10 bases agree with TRBD2. Trimming at V came to 4 bases and at J to 5 bases, leaving 7 bases not matched to a gene. The CDR3 contains 15 residues. CDR1 and CDR2 (germline): SNHLY, FYNNEI. The CDR3 region has the DNA TGTGCCAGCAGTGGGGAGCGGGGGGGCGTGGAGACCCAGTACTTC. This translates into CASSGERGGVETQYF.

This clone was detected only once. This chain uses TRBV5-1 with TRBJ2-3; 8 positions match TRBD2. Looked up from germline, CDR1 is SGHRS and CDR2 is YFSETQ. This CDR3 is built from 16 residues. The V and J ends lost 4 bases and 1 base, in that order; junction bases with no gene match: 8. The CDR3 loop is CASSPRGLEGTDTQYF. Here the CDR3 DNA reads TGCGCCAGCAGCCCCCGGGGACTAGAAGGCACAGATACGCAGTATTTT.

V usage is TRBV28 and J usage is TRBJ1-1, with no clear D. This CDR3 has 14 residues. Trimming took 5 bases from V and 0 from J, leaving 10 bases between them. Germline V gene sequence: CDR1 MDHEN, CDR2 SYDVKM. CDR3 loop: CASSIPQMNTEAFF. The CDR3 region has the DNA TGTGCCAGCAGTATCCCACAGATGAACACTGAAGCTTTCTTT.

The chain links TRBV23-1 to TRBJ2-7, with D tentatively TRBD1 (5 bases). TRBV23-1 is an ORF, and what it does is uncertain. This CDR3 region has 15 residues. Trimming removed 7 bases from V and 2 bases from J, with 18 bases in between. CDR3 DNA sequence: TGCGCCAGCACCCGCCCCCGACAGCTAGCCTACGAGCAGTACTTC. Encoded protein: CASTRPRQLAYEQYF.

The chain employs TRBV7-2 and TRBJ1-2; D ambiguous. Germline CDR1 reads SGHTA; CDR2 reads FQGNSA. V was pared by 5 bases and J by 2 bases, with 12 bases between. The CDR3 loop spans 14 amino acids. Written as DNA, the CDR3 is TGTGCCAGCAGCGAACCAACTCTGAACTATGGCTACACCTTC. Protein: CASSEPTLNYGYTF.

The rearrangement links TRBV10-1 to TRBJ1-1; no definite D call. The CDR3 runs to 13 residues. Deletions cut 4 bases from V and 1 base from J, with 7 bases between. The germline CDR1 and CDR2 sequences are WNHNN and SYGVQD (reference sequence). This CDR3 is CASSVNRNTEAFF. The CDR3 DNA is TGCGCCAGCAGTGTAAATCGGAACACTGAAGCTTTCTTT.

J is TRBJ1-1 and V is TRBV2, with a tentative D call TRBD1 (6 bases). The germline CDR1 and CDR2 sequences are SNHLY and FYNNEI. V was cut by 7 bases and J by 0 bases, with 12 bases left in between. The CDR3 has 14 amino acids. As DNA, the CDR3 is TGTGCCAGCAACAGTCAGGGGTTGAACACTGAAGCTTTCTTT. Protein product: CASNSQGLNTEAFF.

The chain employs TRBV19 and TRBJ1-1, with unresolved D. CDR3 length: 16 amino acids. The V end lost 3 bases, the J end lost 5 bases, and 19 bases lay between the germline ends. The germline V gene has CDR1 LNHDA and CDR2 SQIVND (reference sequence). In nucleotides, the CDR3 is TGTGCCAGTAGTATGGGCGGGGTAAGAGGGAATACTGAAGCTTTCTTT. It encodes CASSMGGVRGNTEAFF.

This clone was observed a single time. The chain couples TRBV19 to TRBJ1-5, with D uncertain. Germline CDR1 and CDR2: LNHDA and SQIVND (reference sequence). Trimming stripped 7 bases from V and 2 bases from J, with 12 bases between. The CDR3 sequence is 14 residues long. The CDR3 DNA follows: TGTGCCAGTAAGAGGCTCACGGGCAATCAGCCCCAGCATTTT. The encoded protein is CASKRLTGNQPQHF. The full variable domain, with the rest looked up from reference TRBV19 and TRBJ1-5, is DGGITQSPKYLFRKEGQNVTLSCEQNLNHDAMYWYRQDPGQGLRLIYYSQIVNDFQKGDIAEGYSVSREKKESFPLTVTSAQKNPTAFYLCASKRLTGNQPQHFGDGTRLSIL.

CDR3 in DNA: TGTGCCAGCAGCGCCCTCCGGCAGGGCGCTTACAATGAGCAGTTCTTC. This gives the protein CASSALRQGAYNEQFF. The V and J genes are TRBV2 and TRBJ2-1; a possible D gene is TRBD1 (5 bases). Germline V gene sequence: CDR1 SNHLY, CDR2 FYNNEI. Trimming stripped 6 bases from V and 4 bases from J, with 19 bases between. The CDR3 has 16 amino acids.

This clone was found a few times. This chain links TRBV6-5 with TRBJ1-1; D unresolved. The CDR3 is 15 residues long. CDR1 is MNHEY, CDR2 SVGAGI, per germline. The germline V and J ends were trimmed by 5 bases and 0 bases, with 13 bases remaining between them. The CDR3 sequence: CASSRNGILNTEAFF. The CDR3 coding sequence is TGTGCCAGCAGTCGGAACGGGATCTTGAACACTGAAGCTTTCTTT.

This chain links TRBV6-2 or TRBV6-3 with TRBJ1-1; D is unclear. The CDR3 covers 14 residues. Trimming left V 2 bases short and J 4 bases short, with 11 bases between. Germline assignment: CDR1 MNHEY and CDR2 SVGEGT. The CDR3 DNA reads TGTGCCAGCAGTTACCCCATTCGTAGCACTGAAGCTTTCTTT. It codes for CASSYPIRSTEAFF.

This chain links TRBV5-4 with TRBJ2-7; the match to TRBD2 covers 11 bases. This CDR3 is built from 16 residues. The junction had 8 bases not matched to a gene; V was cut back by 3 bases and J by 3 bases. The germline gives CDR1 SGHNT, CDR2 YYREEE (reference sequence). The CDR3 DNA follows: TGTGCCAGCAGCTCCACGGGACTAGCGGACTTCTACGAGCAGTACTTC. It specifies CASSSTGLADFYEQYF.

The genes are TRBV3-1 (or the pseudogene TRBV3-2) and TRBJ1-4; TRBD1 matches at 8 bases. Germline values: CDR1 LGHDT, CDR2 YNNKEL (reference sequence). The CDR3 has 15 residues. The V and J ends lost 4 bases and 3 bases, in that order; junction bases with no gene match: 4. CDR3 residues: CASSPYRGANEKLFF. The CDR3 DNA follows: TGTGCCAGCAGCCCTTACAGGGGGGCTAATGAAAAACTGTTTTTT.

The rearrangement uses TRBV3-1 (or the pseudogene TRBV3-2) and TRBJ2-7; D might be TRBD1 (6 bases). The CDR3 extends over 16 amino acids. Germline V CDR1 and CDR2: LGHDT, YNNKEL (reference sequence). V was pared by 2 bases and J by 5 bases, with 19 bases between. CDR3 DNA sequence: TGTGCCAGCAGCCAATCCATCTCCGAGACAGGAGACGAGCAGTACTTC. Amino acid sequence: CASSQSISETGDEQYF.

This chain links TRBV5-1 with TRBJ1-6; 7 positions agree with TRBD1. V lost 2 bases, J lost 5 bases, and 1 base stayed unmatched. The CDR3 extends over 14 amino acids. Germline V gene lookup returns CDR1 SGHRS and CDR2 YFSETQ. The CDR3 region is CASSFGQDNSPLHF. For the CDR3, the DNA is TGCGCCAGCAGCTTCGGACAGGATAATTCACCCCTCCACTTT.

Details on this clone: The limits of the CDR3 on the DNA are not certain, so only TCRdb's listed CDR3 is given. The rearrangement joins TRBV6-1 to TRBJ2-4; TRBD1 reflects the table's D call only, with no check against the DNA. CDR1 is MNHNS and CDR2 is SASEGT in the germline V gene. Both ends counted, the CDR3 spans 14 residues. CDR3 protein: CASSEAFGTGTRYF.

J is TRBJ2-7 and V is TRBV3-1 (or the pseudogene TRBV3-2), with D unclear. The CDR3 extends over 12 amino acids. The germline CDR1 and CDR2 sequences are LGHDT and YNNKEL (reference sequence). V was cut by 4 bases and J by 4 bases, with 8 bases left in between. CDR3 protein: CASSRTEYEQYF. For the CDR3, the DNA is TGTGCCAGCAGCCGAACAGAGTACGAGCAGTACTTC.

The chain recombines TRBV28 with TRBJ1-1, with D hard to call. V shed 8 bases and J shed 3 bases, with 7 bases lying between them. Germline V gene sequence: CDR1 MDHEN, CDR2 SYDVKM. The CDR3 runs 11 residues. The CDR3 region is CASLLHTEAFF. The CDR3 nucleotides are TGTGCCAGCCTCCTTCACACTGAAGCTTTCTTT.

The chain combines TRBV9 with TRBJ2-6; D is undetermined. The germline V gene has CDR1 SGDLS and CDR2 YYNGEE. Trimming cost V 3 bases and J 0 bases, with 4 bases left between them. The CDR3 loop spans 14 amino acids. CDR3 nucleotide sequence: TGTGCCAGCAGCGCAGACTCTGGGGCCAACGTCCTGACTTTC. Protein sequence: CASSADSGANVLTF.

The rearrangement uses TRBV6-5 and TRBJ1-5; tentatively, D is TRBD1 (6 bases). Germline values: CDR1 MNHEY, CDR2 SVGAGI. CDR3 length: 15 residues. The V and J ends lost 5 bases and 7 bases respectively, with 18 bases between them. The CDR3 loop reads CASSLGLSRGQPQHF. The CDR3 DNA reads as TGTGCCAGCAGTCTGGGTCTCTCCAGGGGCCAGCCCCAGCATTTT.

The chain is built from TRBV7-9 and TRBJ1-1; D is unclear. V lost 1 base, J lost 1 base, and 10 bases lay in between. The CDR3 is made up of 15 amino acids. CDR1 is SEHNR and CDR2 is FQNEAQ in the germline V gene (reference sequence). CDR3 sequence (DNA): TGTGCCAGCAGCTTAGGGGGAGGTGGGAACACTGAAGCTTTCTTT. Its protein is CASSLGGGGNTEAFF.

The chain carries TRBV9 and TRBJ1-6; tentative D call: TRBD1 (5 bases). This CDR3 is 15 amino acids long. CDR1 is SGDLS, CDR2 YYNGEE, per germline. Trimming shortened V by 3 bases and J by 5 bases, and 12 bases separated the two germline ends. The CDR3 region has the DNA TGTGCCAGCAGCGCTGACAGTCCCGATAATTCACCCCTCCACTTT. Protein: CASSADSPDNSPLHF.